Listed below are T cell receptor beta chains from one sample, sequenced in a study of cytomegalovirus exposure and HLA in healthy donors. Using immunoSEQ multiplex PCR, the repertoire was profiled, and TCRdb retains in-frame clones only, with some absent. The sample lists about 130,000 clones; around 72% were seen once. Sequenced: PBMCs. The origin of the receptors is a man aged 45-65 years in good health and CMV-seropositive. CDR3s include the opening cysteine and the closing phenylalanine or tryptophan. D genes are given only for firm matches. Clone size, where shown, is once, few, many, or a class for clones that have expanded.

>TRBV6-5|15|TRBJ1-1|once|TRBD1
CASSLSPGQGRKAFF
TGTGCCAGCAGCCTAAGCCCTGGACAGGGTCGCAAAGCTTTCTTT
>TRBV25-1|15|TRBJ2-7|NA|TRBD1
CASSEQGQGVNEQYF
TGTGCCAGCAGTGAGCAGGGACAGGGAGTGAACGAGCAGTACTTC
>TRBV7-9|14|TRBJ1-1|few|NA
CASTLNSLNTEAFF
TGTGCCAGCACCTTAAACAGCTTGAACACTGAAGCTTTCTTT
>TRBV6-6|16|TRBJ2-2|NA|NA
CASSYLPPGGTGELFF
TGTGCCAGCAGTTACTTACCCCCCGGCGGCACCGGGGAGCTGTTTTTT
>TRBV6-1|16|TRBJ2-5|NA|NA
CASSEKLAVMIQTQYF
TGTGCCAGCAGTGAAAAGTTAGCGGTTATGATACAGACCCAGTACTTC
>TRBV5-1|13|TRBJ1-1|NA|NA
CASSIGGDTEAFF
TGCGCCAGCAGCATAGGGGGAGATACTGAAGCTTTCTTT
>TRBV12-5|16|TRBJ1-4|NA|TRBD1
CASGLVQGQRNEKLFF
TGTGCTAGTGGTTTGGTACAGGGACAGAGGAATGAAAAACTGTTTTTT
>TRBV2|14|TRBJ2-3|few|TRBD2
CASVSGGVSDTQYF
TGTGCCAGCGTTAGCGGGGGGGTCTCAGATACGCAGTATTTT
>TRBV5-1|16|TRBJ2-3|NA|TRBD1
CASSQTTGADTDTQYF
TGCGCCAGCAGCCAGACGACAGGGGCTGACACAGATACGCAGTATTTT
>TRBV19|14|TRBJ1-4|NA|TRBD1
CATLPGTGGRKLFF
TGTGCCACCCTACCCGGGACAGGGGGCAGAAAACTGTTTTTT
>TRBV7-3|12|TRBJ2-1|few|NA
CASSSQGTEQFF
TGTGCCAGCAGCTCCCAGGGCACTGAGCAGTTCTTC
>TRBV10-3|15|TRBJ1-3|NA|NA
CAISDRVYSGNTIYF
TGTGCCATCAGTGACAGGGTATACTCTGGAAACACCATATATTTT
>TRBV7-8|14|TRBJ2-5|NA|NA
CASSLGTYQETQYF
TGTGCCAGCAGCTTAGGGACATACCAAGAGACCCAGTACTTC
>TRBV19|15|TRBJ2-5|NA|TRBD1
CASSVKRDRGETQYF
TGTGCCAGTAGTGTCAAACGGGACAGAGGGGAGACCCAGTACTTC
>TRBV27|18|TRBJ2-1|NA|NA
CASSFLARLANSYNEQFF
TGTGCCAGCAGTTTTCTAGCCCGGCTGGCCAACTCCTACAATGAGCAGTTCTTC
>TRBV5-1|18|TRBJ2-2|NA|TRBD2
CASSLGRLAGGGTGELFF
TGCGCCAGCAGCTTAGGGCGACTAGCGGGAGGCGGAACCGGGGAGCTGTTTTTT
>TRBV5-1|16|TRBJ1-1|NA|TRBD1
CASSPHGTGVVAEAFF
TGCGCCAGCAGCCCCCACGGGACAGGGGTGGTAGCTGAAGCTTTCTTT
>TRBV29-1|13|TRBJ2-2|NA|NA
CSVAHTNTGELFF
TGCAGCGTTGCGCACACCAACACCGGGGAGCTGTTTTTT
>TRBV5-1|14|TRBJ2-5|few|NA
CASSLGGGGETQYF
TGCGCCAGCAGCTTGGGCGGTGGTGGAGAGACCCAGTACTTC
>TRBV4-1|13|TRBJ2-7|NA|TRBD1
CASSQEPDRVRNF
TGCGCCAGCAGCCAAGAACCGGACAGGGTAAGGAACTTC
>TRBV6-1|15|TRBJ2-5|NA|NA
CASSRDSWGRGTQYF
TGTGCCAGCAGTAGGGACTCGTGGGGAAGGGGGACCCAGTACTTC
>TRBV29-1|14|TRBJ1-2|once|NA
CSVLGVGIVDGYTF
TGCAGCGTGTTAGGGGTCGGCATAGTGGATGGCTACACCTTC
>TRBV2|13|TRBJ1-2|few|NA
CASSGEGRYGYTF
TGTGCCAGCAGTGGGGAGGGGCGCTATGGCTACACCTTC
>TRBV6-5|14|TRBJ1-6|NA|TRBD1
CASSFGQGGSPLHF
TGTGCCAGCAGTTTCGGACAGGGGGGTTCACCCCTCCACTTT
>TRBV18|15|TRBJ1-5|NA|NA
CASSPQGGSNQPQHF
TGTGCCAGCTCACCTCAGGGTGGCAGCAATCAGCCCCAGCATTTT
>TRBV12-5|15|TRBJ1-3|NA|NA
CASGLDRSSGNTIYF
TGTGCTAGTGGTCTAGACAGGAGCTCTGGAAACACCATATATTTT
>TRBV6-1|14|TRBJ2-7|NA|NA
CASTQTRFIYEQYF
TGTGCCAGCACCCAGACAAGGTTCATCTACGAGCAGTACTTC
>TRBV21-1|14|TRBJ2-1|NA|NA
CASSSRSSYNEQFF
TGTGCCAGCAGCAGCAGATCCTCCTACAATGAGCAGTTCTTC
>TRBV21-1|18|TRBJ2-7|NA|NA
CASSKVRGPREKNYEQYF
TGTGCCAGCAGCAAAGTGAGGGGGCCGAGGGAGAAAAACTACGAGCAGTACTTC
>TRBV5-4|16|TRBJ1-1|few|TRBD1
CASSLGGTDTNTEAFF
TGTGCCAGCAGCTTGGGGGGGACAGATACAAACACTGAAGCTTTCTTT
>TRBV6-5|14|TRBJ2-7|few|TRBD1
CASSWAGGWYEQYF
TGTGCCAGCAGTTGGGCAGGGGGCTGGTACGAGCAGTACTTC
>TRBV11-3|17|TRBJ2-3|NA|TRBD2
CASSRGFTSGVTDTQYF
TGTGCCAGCAGCCGCGGTTTTACTAGCGGGGTCACAGATACGCAGTATTTT
>TRBV15|15|TRBJ2-1|NA|TRBD1
CATSPRDRAYNEQFF
TGTGCCACCAGCCCCCGGGACAGAGCCTACAATGAGCAGTTCTTC
>TRBV5-6|14|TRBJ1-2|NA|TRBD1
CASSLRGQPFGYTF
TGTGCCAGCAGCTTGCGGGGACAGCCTTTTGGCTACACCTTC
>TRBV7-2|13|TRBJ2-3|few|NA
CASSLREADTQYF
TGTGCCAGCAGCTTACGCGAGGCAGATACGCAGTATTTT
>TRBV5-1|17|TRBJ2-5|NA|TRBD2
CASSLGLAPVGQETQYF
TGCGCCAGCAGCCTTGGACTAGCCCCAGTGGGACAAGAGACCCAGTACTTC
>TRBV18|15|TRBJ2-5|NA|TRBD1
CASSPGQGGVETQYF
TGTGCCAGCTCACCGGGACAGGGAGGTGTGGAGACCCAGTACTTC
>TRBV5-1|17|TRBJ2-5|NA|TRBD2
CASSWTRTSGNQETQYF
TGCGCCAGCAGCTGGACTAGGACTAGCGGTAACCAAGAGACCCAGTACTTC